One sample yielded the 7 T cell receptor beta chains listed below, sequenced in a study of cytomegalovirus exposure and HLA in healthy donors (dated by TCRdb to the late 2010s). Library construction relied on the immunoSEQ multiplex PCR assay. For the multiplex PCR, a mixture combining 60 forward primers for TCR Vbeta segments and 13 reverse primers for TCR Jbeta segments was used. TCRdb carries this immuneACCESS record with in-frame sequences only. Its versions omit some clonotypes, under half of them owing to an unresolved V gene in the studies checked, with the rest unexplained. The sample's table covers 180,000 or so clones. Approximately 0.74% of the sample belongs to the ten largest clones. Sequencing used PBMCs. The source is a boy between 10 and 17 years old in good health and CMV-seronegative.

The rearrangement links TRBV5-5 to TRBJ2-5; 9 bases match TRBD1. The CDR3 loop spans 16 amino acids. Germline V gene sequence: CDR1 SGHKS, CDR2 YYEKEE (reference sequence). Trimming cost V 0 bases and J 5 bases; bases outside gene matches: 8. The CDR3 nucleotides read TGTGCCAGCAGCTTGGAGGCGGGACAGGGCGGCGAGACCCAGTACTTC. Residues: CASSLEAGQGGETQYF.

The V gene is TRBV30, the J gene TRBJ2-5, with D possibly being TRBD1 or TRBD2 (5 bases each). The DNA end lines up better with TRBJ2-7; the J call may be wrong. Germline-derived CDR1 and CDR2 are GTSNPN and SVGIG (reference sequence). There are 12 residues in the CDR3. The CDR3 DNA reads as TGTGCCTGGAGTGTTGAGGGACACGAGCAGTACTTC. Its protein is CAWSVEGHEQYF.

This chain joins TRBV5-1 and TRBJ2-1, with TRBD1 as a possible D gene (6 bases). The CDR3 loop spans 13 amino acids. V lost 4 bases and J 6 bases, leaving 11 bases between the germline ends. Germline CDR1 and CDR2: SGHRS and YFSETQ. The CDR3 coding sequence is TGCGCCAGCAGCGGGGACAATACCAATGAGCAGTTCTTC. Protein product: CASSGDNTNEQFF.

About this clone itself: One end of the junction varies from germline; a read error may be responsible. The J gene is TRBJ1-1, the V gene TRBV6-6, with D possibly matching TRBD1 (5 bases). This CDR3 region has 12 residues. The germline CDR1 and CDR2 sequences are MNHNY and SVGAGI (reference sequence). CDR3 in DNA: TGTGCCTGCAGACGCGACAGTGATGAAGCTTTCTTT. This sequence encodes CACRRDSDEAFF.

The genes are TRBV2 and TRBJ2-5, with D hard to call. V dropped 5 bases and J dropped 0 bases, with 10 bases sitting between them. The CDR3 is 14 residues long. The germline V gene encodes CDR1 SNHLY and CDR2 FYNNEI. The CDR3 sequence is CASSLTNNQETQYF. In DNA form, the CDR3 reads TGTGCCAGCAGTCTTACTAACAACCAAGAGACCCAGTACTTC.

This sequence joins TRBV6-6 and TRBJ1-2; D unresolved. Germline CDR1 and CDR2: MNHNY and SVGAGI (reference sequence). This CDR3 comprises 11 residues. With 8 bases removed from V and 6 bases from J, the gap between germline ends came to 10 bases. This chain's CDR3 is CASGGGDGYTF. The CDR3 DNA is TGTGCCAGCGGAGGCGGGGATGGCTACACCTTC.

This chain connects TRBV19 to TRBJ2-4, with D possibly matching TRBD1 (5 bases). Germline loops: CDR1 LNHDA, CDR2 SQIVND (reference sequence). Trimming left V 1 base short and J 7 bases short, with 20 bases between. This CDR3 contains 17 residues. The CDR3 DNA follows: TGTGCCAGTAGTATAGGGGCACCGGGCACCTCAGGGAACATTCAGTACTTC. Translated, it gives CASSIGAPGTSGNIQYF. Together with reference TRBV19 and TRBJ2-4, the CDR3 gives the full variable domain: DGGITQSPKYLFRKEGQNVTLSCEQNLNHDAMYWYRQDPGQGLRLIYYSQIVNDFQKGDIAEGYSVSREKKESFPLTVTSAQKNPTAFYLCASSIGAPGTSGNIQYFGAGTRLSVL.